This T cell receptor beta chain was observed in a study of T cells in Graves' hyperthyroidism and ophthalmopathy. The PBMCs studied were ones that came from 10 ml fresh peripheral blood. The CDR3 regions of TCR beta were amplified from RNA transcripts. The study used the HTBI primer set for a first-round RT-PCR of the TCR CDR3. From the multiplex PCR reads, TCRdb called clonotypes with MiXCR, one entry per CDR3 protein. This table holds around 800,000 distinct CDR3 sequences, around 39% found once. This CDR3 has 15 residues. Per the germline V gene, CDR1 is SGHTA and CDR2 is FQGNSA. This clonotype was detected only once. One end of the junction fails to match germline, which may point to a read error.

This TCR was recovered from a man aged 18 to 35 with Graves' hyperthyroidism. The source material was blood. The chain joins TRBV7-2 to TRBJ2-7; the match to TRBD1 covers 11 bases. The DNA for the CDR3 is TGCGCCAGCAGCCAACAGCCGGGACAGGGGGTCGAGCAGTACTTC. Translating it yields CASSQQPGQGVEQYF.